Listed below are T cell receptor beta chains from one sample, sequenced in a study of cytomegalovirus exposure and HLA in healthy donors. Clones were read by immunoSEQ multiplex PCR, and TCRdb kept only the in-frame ones, dropping some. The top ten clones hold 13% of a sample with some 110,000 clones, more than 60% of them seen once. Source material: PBMCs. The origin of the receptors is a woman in her sixties or seventies in good health and CMV-seropositive. Each CDR3 is given with its conserved first and last residue. The order of the fields is D gene, V gene, clone size, J gene, CDR3 DNA, CDR3 protein. The D gene is left open where the match is weak. Clone size is stated in some rows and not others, as once, few, many or a class when expanded.

d_gene: TRBD1
v_gene: TRBV7-2
abundance: -
j_gene: TRBJ1-2
CDR3nt: TGTGCCAGCATCAACTTCCAGGGGGCGGTTGGCTACACCTTC
CDR3aa: CASINFQGAVGYTF

d_gene: TRBD2
v_gene: TRBV11-1
abundance: once
j_gene: TRBJ2-3
CDR3nt: TGTGCCAGCAGCCTCCGTAGCGGGAGCCCAGATACGCAGTATTTT
CDR3aa: CASSLRSGSPDTQYF

d_gene: -
v_gene: TRBV7-2
abundance: once
j_gene: TRBJ1-4
CDR3nt: TGTGCCAGCAGCCCAAGGCAGGCCTCGGGGGAAAAACTGTTTTTT
CDR3aa: CASSPRQASGEKLFF

d_gene: TRBD2
v_gene: TRBV7-3
abundance: -
j_gene: TRBJ2-1
CDR3nt: TGTGCCAGCAGCTTGGCGGGAGACAATGAGCAGTTCTTC
CDR3aa: CASSLAGDNEQFF

d_gene: -
v_gene: TRBV19
abundance: -
j_gene: TRBJ1-2
CDR3nt: TGTGCCAGTGCCCTCAGCGGGACTCAGGGATTCGCGGGCTACACCTTC
CDR3aa: CASALSGTQGFAGYTF

d_gene: -
v_gene: TRBV9
abundance: -
j_gene: TRBJ1-2
CDR3nt: TGTGCCAGCAGCGTAGCTGGTGGCAGAAGCTATGGCTACACCTTC
CDR3aa: CASSVAGGRSYGYTF

d_gene: -
v_gene: TRBV15
abundance: once
j_gene: TRBJ2-1
CDR3nt: TGTGCCACCAGCAGAGTACAAACAGGGAGCTCCTACAATGAGCAGTTCTTC
CDR3aa: CATSRVQTGSSYNEQFF

d_gene: -
v_gene: TRBV19
abundance: -
j_gene: TRBJ1-2
CDR3nt: TGTGCCAGTAGTTCCGGGACAATCAACTATGGCTACACCTTC
CDR3aa: CASSSGTINYGYTF

d_gene: -
v_gene: TRBV5-6
abundance: -
j_gene: TRBJ2-5
CDR3nt: TGTGCCAGCAGCTTGGCGGTCCAAGAGACCCAGTACTTC
CDR3aa: CASSLAVQETQYF

d_gene: TRBD1
v_gene: TRBV7-3
abundance: -
j_gene: TRBJ2-6
CDR3nt: TGTGCCAGCAGCTCAAGACAGGGTACTGGGGCCAACGTCCTGACTTTC
CDR3aa: CASSSRQGTGANVLTF

d_gene: -
v_gene: TRBV6-5
abundance: -
j_gene: TRBJ1-5
CDR3nt: TGTGCCAGCAGTGAATGGGGAGGCAATCAGCCCCAGCATTTT
CDR3aa: CASSEWGGNQPQHF

d_gene: -
v_gene: TRBV6-5
abundance: -
j_gene: TRBJ1-2
CDR3nt: TGTGCCAGCAGGGTGACACAAAACTATGGCTACACCTTC
CDR3aa: CASRVTQNYGYTF

d_gene: -
v_gene: TRBV4-2
abundance: -
j_gene: TRBJ2-5
CDR3nt: TGTGCCAGCAGCCAAGAAAGTGCCAGGGGGACCCAGTACTTC
CDR3aa: CASSQESARGTQYF

d_gene: TRBD1
v_gene: TRBV5-6
abundance: -
j_gene: TRBJ2-5
CDR3nt: TGTGCCAGCAGCTGGACAGGGAGGCAAGAGACCCAGTACTTC
CDR3aa: CASSWTGRQETQYF

d_gene: TRBD1
v_gene: TRBV7-2
abundance: -
j_gene: TRBJ1-6
CDR3nt: TGTGCCAGCAGCTTGAGCGGGACAGGAGCCTTGACCCTCCACTTT
CDR3aa: CASSLSGTGALTLHF

d_gene: -
v_gene: TRBV11-2
abundance: -
j_gene: TRBJ2-1
CDR3nt: TGTGCCAGCAGCCCCAGGGTTGAGCAGTTCTTC
CDR3aa: CASSPRVEQFF

d_gene: TRBD2
v_gene: TRBV6-1
abundance: -
j_gene: TRBJ2-7
CDR3nt: TGTGCCAGCAGTGAAGGCCGGGGGGGGTACGAGCAGTACTTC
CDR3aa: CASSEGRGGYEQYF

d_gene: -
v_gene: TRBV27
abundance: -
j_gene: TRBJ1-1
CDR3nt: TGTGCCAGCAGTTTGGGGGGGAACACTGAAGCTTTCTTT
CDR3aa: CASSLGGNTEAFF

d_gene: -
v_gene: TRBV11-1
abundance: -
j_gene: TRBJ2-5
CDR3nt: TGTGCCAGCGGCGAGGGAGGCCAAGAGACCCAGTACTTC
CDR3aa: CASGEGGQETQYF

d_gene: -
v_gene: TRBV7-2
abundance: -
j_gene: TRBJ1-1
CDR3nt: TGTGCCAGCAGCTTAACCGGGAACACTGAAGCTTTCTTT
CDR3aa: CASSLTGNTEAFF

d_gene: TRBD1
v_gene: TRBV11-1
abundance: -
j_gene: TRBJ2-1
CDR3nt: TGTGCCAGCAGCTTAGCGACAGGGGGCAACAATGAGCAGTTCTTC
CDR3aa: CASSLATGGNNEQFF

d_gene: TRBD1
v_gene: TRBV19
abundance: -
j_gene: TRBJ1-1
CDR3nt: TGTGCCAGTAGCCGGAAGCGGACAGGGGTGACTGAAGCTTTCTTT
CDR3aa: CASSRKRTGVTEAFF

d_gene: TRBD2
v_gene: TRBV30
abundance: -
j_gene: TRBJ2-5
CDR3nt: TGTGCCTGGAGTGCGCCCCAGGCGGGAGAGGAGACCCAGTACTTC
CDR3aa: CAWSAPQAGEETQYF

d_gene: TRBD2
v_gene: TRBV9
abundance: -
j_gene: TRBJ2-5
CDR3nt: TGTGCCAGCAGCCCCTTGACTAGCGGCCTACAAGAGACCCAGTACTTC
CDR3aa: CASSPLTSGLQETQYF

d_gene: -
v_gene: TRBV4-1
abundance: -
j_gene: TRBJ1-1
CDR3nt: TGCGCCAGCAGCCAAGAAGAGGAGGACAGTATTCGCACTGAAGCTTTCTTT
CDR3aa: CASSQEEEDSIRTEAFF

d_gene: TRBD1
v_gene: TRBV7-3
abundance: -
j_gene: TRBJ2-3
CDR3nt: TGTGCCAGCAGCCACACGGGACAGGGGGGTGATACGCAGTATTTT
CDR3aa: CASSHTGQGGDTQYF

d_gene: TRBD2
v_gene: TRBV5-6
abundance: -
j_gene: TRBJ2-7
CDR3nt: TGTGCCAGCAGCTTCCGACAATTAGCGGGAGGAGGAGACGAGCAGTACTTC
CDR3aa: CASSFRQLAGGGDEQYF

d_gene: TRBD1
v_gene: TRBV7-9
abundance: -
j_gene: TRBJ2-7
CDR3nt: TGTGCCAGCAGCTTCCTAGGACAGGGCCCGAGTGAGCAGTACTTC
CDR3aa: CASSFLGQGPSEQYF

d_gene: -
v_gene: TRBV10-3
abundance: -
j_gene: TRBJ1-2
CDR3nt: TGTGCCATCAGTGAGAACAGTGCCTATGGCTACACCTTC
CDR3aa: CAISENSAYGYTF

d_gene: -
v_gene: TRBV7-2
abundance: -
j_gene: TRBJ2-3
CDR3nt: TGTGCCAGCAGCCCCAGGGGTAGCGCTTTCGGAGATACGCAGTATTTT
CDR3aa: CASSPRGSAFGDTQYF

d_gene: -
v_gene: TRBV7-8
abundance: -
j_gene: TRBJ1-3
CDR3nt: TGTGCCAGCAGCTTAGCTTATAATCCAGGGGCCGGAAACACCATATATTTT
CDR3aa: CASSLAYNPGAGNTIYF

d_gene: TRBD1
v_gene: TRBV7-2
abundance: -
j_gene: TRBJ2-1
CDR3nt: TGTGCCAGCAGCATTAAGACAGGGTGGCAGTTCTTC
CDR3aa: CASSIKTGWQFF

d_gene: TRBD2
v_gene: TRBV5-1
abundance: -
j_gene: TRBJ2-1
CDR3nt: TGCGCCAGCAGTTTGAGTAGCGGGGGGAATGGCAATGAGCAGTTCTTC
CDR3aa: CASSLSSGGNGNEQFF

d_gene: -
v_gene: TRBV18
abundance: -
j_gene: TRBJ2-1
CDR3nt: TGTGCCAGCTCACCACGGGAGGAGGGCAATGAGCAGTTCTTC
CDR3aa: CASSPREEGNEQFF

d_gene: -
v_gene: TRBV4-2
abundance: -
j_gene: TRBJ2-7
CDR3nt: TGTGCCAGCAGCCAAGAAGGGACTCCTTCCTACGAGCAGTACTTC
CDR3aa: CASSQEGTPSYEQYF

d_gene: TRBD1
v_gene: TRBV7-9
abundance: -
j_gene: TRBJ1-2
CDR3nt: TGTGCCAGCAGCTTGGGGACAGGGGGGAACTATGGCTACACCTTC
CDR3aa: CASSLGTGGNYGYTF

d_gene: TRBD2
v_gene: TRBV6-4
abundance: -
j_gene: TRBJ2-3
CDR3nt: TGTGCCAGCAGTGACTCGCCTAGCGGGAGGACAGATACGCAGTATTTT
CDR3aa: CASSDSPSGRTDTQYF

d_gene: -
v_gene: TRBV21-1
abundance: -
j_gene: TRBJ2-5
CDR3nt: TGTGCCAGCAGCAAATTAGAGACAGGGGGCCCCGTCCCAGGCCAAGAGACCCAGTACTTC
CDR3aa: CASSKLETGGPVPGQETQYF

d_gene: TRBD2
v_gene: TRBV6-1
abundance: -
j_gene: TRBJ2-1
CDR3nt: TGTGCCAGCAGTGGCGGCAGACTAGGTCTCGGGACTAGTAATCGTGATGAGCAGTTCTTC
CDR3aa: CASSGGRLGLGTSNRDEQFF